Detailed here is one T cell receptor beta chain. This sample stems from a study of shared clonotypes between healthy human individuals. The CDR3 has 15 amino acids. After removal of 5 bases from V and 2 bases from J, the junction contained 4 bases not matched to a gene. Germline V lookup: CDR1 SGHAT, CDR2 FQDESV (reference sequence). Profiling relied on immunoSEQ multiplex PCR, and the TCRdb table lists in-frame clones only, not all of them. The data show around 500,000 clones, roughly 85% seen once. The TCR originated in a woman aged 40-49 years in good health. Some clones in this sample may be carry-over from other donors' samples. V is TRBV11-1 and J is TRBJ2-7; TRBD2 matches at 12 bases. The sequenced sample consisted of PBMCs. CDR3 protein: CASSPGLAGTYEQYF. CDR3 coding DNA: TGTGCCAGCAGCCCAGGACTAGCGGGAACCTACGAGCAGTACTTC.